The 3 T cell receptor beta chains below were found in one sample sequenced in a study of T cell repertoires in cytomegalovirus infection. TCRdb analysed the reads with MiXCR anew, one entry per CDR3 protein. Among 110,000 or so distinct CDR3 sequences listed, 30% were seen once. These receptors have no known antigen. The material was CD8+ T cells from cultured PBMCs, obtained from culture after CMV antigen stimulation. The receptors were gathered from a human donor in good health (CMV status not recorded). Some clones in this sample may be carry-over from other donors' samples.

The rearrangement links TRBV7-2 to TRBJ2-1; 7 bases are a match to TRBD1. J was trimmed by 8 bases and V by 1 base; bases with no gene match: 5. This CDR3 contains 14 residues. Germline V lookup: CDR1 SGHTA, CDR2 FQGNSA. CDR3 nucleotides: TGTGCCAGCAGCTTAGAAAGGGGGCGGCATGAGCAGTTCTTC. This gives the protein CASSLERGRHEQFF.

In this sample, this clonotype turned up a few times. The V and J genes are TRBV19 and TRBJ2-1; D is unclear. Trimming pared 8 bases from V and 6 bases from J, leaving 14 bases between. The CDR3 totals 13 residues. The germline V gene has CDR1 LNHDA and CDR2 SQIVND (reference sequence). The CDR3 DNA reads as TGTGCCAGTGGGATCGACAAAGCCAATGAGCAGTTCTTC. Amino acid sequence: CASGIDKANEQFF.

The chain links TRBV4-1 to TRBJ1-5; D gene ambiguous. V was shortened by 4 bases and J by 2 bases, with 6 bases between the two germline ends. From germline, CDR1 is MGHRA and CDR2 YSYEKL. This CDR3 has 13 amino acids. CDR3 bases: TGCGCCAGCAGCCCCGTCGGCAATCAGCCCCAGCATTTT. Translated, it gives CASSPVGNQPQHF.